Following are 8 T cell receptor beta chains from one sample sequenced in a study of CD8 T cells in ankylosing spondylitis. TCRdb analysed the 5' RACE reads with MiXCR anew, one entry per CDR3 protein. Of roughly 240,000 distinct CDR3 sequences detected, 7% to 10% appear once; the ten largest clones hold 4% to 5%. The specimen was blood, either unsorted or a sorted T cell fraction (not recorded which). All receptors derive from a female donor with ankylosing spondylitis or in good health (not recorded which).

The table lists this clonotype with many counts. This chain connects TRBV9 to TRBJ1-6; D perhaps matches TRBD1 (5 bases). Germline lookup yields CDR1 SGDLS and CDR2 YYNGEE. This CDR3 contains 12 residues. V lost 3 bases, J lost 10 bases, and 8 bases lay in between. CDR3 in amino acids: CASSAGGSPLHF. In DNA, the CDR3 is TGTGCCAGCAGCGCTGGGGGGTCACCCCTCCACTTT. Full variable domain (remainder filled in from reference TRBV9 and TRBJ1-6): DSGVTQTPKHLITATGQRVTLRCSPRSGDLSVYWYQQSLDQGLQFLIQYYNGEERAKGNILERFSAQQFPDLHSELNLSSLELGDSALYFCASSAGGSPLHFGNGTRLTVT.

In regard to this clonotype: Being one base from a much bigger clone, this may be a read error. The chain recombines TRBV4-2 with TRBJ2-5; D remains ambiguous. Germline values: CDR1 LGHNA, CDR2 YNFKEQ. The CDR3 loop spans 14 amino acids. The CDR3, as DNA: TGTGTCAGCAGCCAAGTTTGGCCAGAAGAGACCCAGTACTTC. Translating it yields CVSSQVWPEETQYF.

In this sample, this clonotype turned up many times. This CDR3 is CASGYTDTQYF. DNA for the CDR3: TGTGCCAGCGGATACACAGATACGCAGTATTTT. This chain joins TRBV28 and TRBJ2-3; D not resolved. The CDR3 runs to 11 residues. CDR1 MDHEN and CDR2 SYDVKM come from the germline V gene. The V end lost 8 bases, the J end lost 2 bases, and 5 bases lay between the germline ends.

This clonotype was observed at least ten times. The rearrangement uses TRBV5-1 and TRBJ2-2; 8 bases line up with TRBD2. The ends lost 2 bases at V and 5 bases at J; junction bases unmatched: 5. The CDR3 is made up of 15 amino acids. Germline CDR1 is SGHRS and CDR2 is YFSETQ. DNA for the CDR3: TGCGCCAGCAGCTTAGCGGGAGCAGGAACCGGGGAGCTGTTTTTT. It translates to CASSLAGAGTGELFF.

This clonotype showed up many times. This rearrangement joins TRBV20-1 to TRBJ2-7; no clear D. The CDR3 is 12 amino acids. CDR1 and CDR2 (germline): DFQATT, SNEGSKA (reference sequence). The V end was cut by 3 bases, the J end by 3 bases, with 9 bases between. CDR3 amino acids: CSASRVNYEQYF. DNA for the CDR3: TGCAGTGCTAGTAGGGTCAACTACGAGCAGTACTTC.

CDR3 loop: CASSSRRLAGSYNEQFF. CDR3 sequence (DNA): TGTGCCAGCAGTTCACGTCGACTAGCGGGCTCCTACAATGAGCAGTTCTTC. This rearrangement joins TRBV6-5 to TRBJ2-1; 10 bases are a match to TRBD2. Germline CDR1 is MNHEY and CDR2 is SVGAGI. The CDR3 has 17 amino acids. V dropped 4 bases and J dropped 0; count of bases not matched to a gene: 6.

This clonotype came up many times. The chain combines TRBV29-1 with TRBJ2-2; 9 nucleotides match TRBD1. Looked up from germline, CDR1 is SQVTM and CDR2 is ANQGSEA. The CDR3 is 16 residues long. V shed 1 base, J shed 4 bases, and the junction held 7 bases outside the gene matches. The CDR3 DNA reads TGCAGCGTTGAAGGGGGGACAGGGATTGGCACCGGGGAGCTGTTTTTT. The encoded protein is CSVEGGTGIGTGELFF.

In this sample, this clonotype turned up many times. The rearrangement links TRBV7-2 to TRBJ2-5; TRBD2 aligns across 8 bases. Germline values: CDR1 SGHTA, CDR2 FQGNSA. The CDR3 consists of 16 residues. The junction had 12 bases not matched to a gene; V was cut back by 4 bases and J by 5 bases. The CDR3 loop reads CASSSFMKRECETQYF. As DNA, the CDR3 is TGTGCCAGCAGCTCCTTCATGAAGCGGGAGTGCGAGACCCAGTACTTC.